This TCR beta chain was recorded in a study of tumor-infiltrating lymphocytes in primary liver carcinoma. Study-wide background: Samples returned roughly 3.5 to 7.5 million productive TCRbeta reads each. Read depth did not differ significantly between tissue types.

General study points: The 250 largest clones made up significantly more of tumor than blood repertoires (p = 0.039). The overlap of tumor-adjacent and tumor-blood pairs was smaller than that of tumor region pairs.

With a constant-region primer, TCR beta cDNA was made from about 0.5 ug of total RNA. The TCR beta library was amplified through three nested multiplex PCR rounds in a modified ARM-PCR procedure. The first two PCR rounds used TRBV1-TRBV30 primers with a Cbeta primer, 10 cycles each. One entry per CDR3 protein results from TCRdb running MiXCR on the multiplex PCR reads. The repertoire has approximately 73,000 distinct CDR3 sequences, almost 70% of them found once; the top ten carry 25% to 35%. This clonotype has more than one count but fewer than ten. The antigen is not known. Relative to the germline gene, one junction end is altered; a read error may explain this. Between roughly 20 and 33 mg of unsorted bulk tissue served as the source from which RNA and DNA were co-extracted. The proportion of viable tumor cells exceeded 85% in every tumor sample. In germline, CDR1 is SGHAT, CDR2 FQNNGV. The CDR3 sequence is 13 residues long.

Material: liver tumor tissue from sampling region 4. Regarding subset: tumor region T4, right-lateral pole. This TCR was recovered from a man aged 35 to 55 with primary liver carcinoma and hepatitis B virus infection. This chain joins TRBV11-2 and TRBJ2-1; D remains ambiguous. In nucleotides, the CDR3 is TGTGCCAGCAGCCTAGAGGTGGGAACTGAGCAGTTCTTC. This translates into CASSLEVGTEQFF.